What follows describes a single T cell receptor (beta chain). In the original processing: Estimates of nucleated cell counts were drawn from the amplification of reference gene primers. Sequencing was performed with immunoSEQ multiplex PCR; in TCRdb, only in-frame clones are kept and a portion is missing. That table furnishes V, J and clone size, whereas the DNA furnished D and trimming. The sample consists of 90,000 or so clones, about nine tenths of them appearing once. CDR1 LGHDT and CDR2 YNNKEL come from the germline V gene (reference sequence). The CDR3 spans 12 residues. V was trimmed by 1 base and J by 6 bases, leaving 3 bases between them. This sample stems from a study of blood T cell repertoires in COVID-19. Study context: The origin of the acute and convalescent COVID-19 samples was the United States, Italy and Spain. T cells, B-cell-depleted T cells, or PBMCs supplied cDNA or gDNA.

Enrolled during active infection, Seattle patients were then followed longitudinally. The chain uses TRBV3-1 (or the pseudogene TRBV3-2) and TRBJ2-2, with D uncertain. This receptor was taken from a man younger than 35 with COVID-19, enrolled during active disease. Sequencing input: peripheral blood. CDR3 coding DNA: TGTGCCAGCAGCCAAGGGCCCGGGGAGCTGTTTTTT. This translates into CASSQGPGELFF.